What follows is one T cell receptor beta chain and its context. As originally analysed: Quantification of nucleated cells was approximated via reference gene primer amplification. Using immunoSEQ multiplex PCR, the repertoire was profiled, and TCRdb retains in-frame clones only, with some absent. V, J and clone size derive from that table, while D and trimming were established from the DNA sequence. Counted here are roughly 340,000 clones, more than 70% occurring once; the ten biggest clones make up about 3%. These data originate in a study of blood T cell repertoires in COVID-19. The wider study: Acute-phase and convalescent COVID-19 samples originated in the United States, Italy and Spain.

The germline V and J ends were trimmed by 3 bases and 1 base, with 6 bases remaining between them. Germline loops: CDR1 SNHLY, CDR2 FYNNEI. CDR3 length: 13 residues. J is TRBJ2-5 and V is TRBV2; D ambiguous. Sequencing used peripheral blood. This receptor was identified in a woman in her thirties with COVID-19, enrolled during active disease. This chain's CDR3 is CASSEAGQETQYF. CDR3 in DNA: TGTGCCAGCAGTGAGGCAGGCCAAGAGACCCAGTACTTC.